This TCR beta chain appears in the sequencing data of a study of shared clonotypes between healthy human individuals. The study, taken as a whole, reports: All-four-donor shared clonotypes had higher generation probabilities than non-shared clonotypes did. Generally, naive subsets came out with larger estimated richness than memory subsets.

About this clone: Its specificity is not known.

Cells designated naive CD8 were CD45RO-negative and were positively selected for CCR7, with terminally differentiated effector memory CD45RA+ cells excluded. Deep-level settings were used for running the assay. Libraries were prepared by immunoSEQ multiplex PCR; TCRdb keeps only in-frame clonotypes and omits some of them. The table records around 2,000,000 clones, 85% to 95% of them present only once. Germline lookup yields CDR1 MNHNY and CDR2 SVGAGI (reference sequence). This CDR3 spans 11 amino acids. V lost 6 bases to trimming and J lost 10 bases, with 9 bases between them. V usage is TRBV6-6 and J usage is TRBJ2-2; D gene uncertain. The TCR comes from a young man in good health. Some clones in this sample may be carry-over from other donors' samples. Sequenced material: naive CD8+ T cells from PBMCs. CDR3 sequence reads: CASSLSAELFF. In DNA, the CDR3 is TGTGCCAGCAGCCTATCAGCGGAGCTGTTTTTT.